The 20 T cell receptor beta chains below were found in one sample sequenced in a study of technical replicates of blood from several donors. The protocol was immunoSEQ multiplex PCR, while the TCRdb copy is restricted to in-frame clones and leaves out a portion. The data hold tens of thousands of clones, with 92% observed a single time. Sequencing used PBMCs. These receptors were taken from a human donor in good health. Some clones in this sample may be carry-over from other donors' samples.

The chain uses TRBV7-9 and TRBJ2-2; TRBD2 matches 7 bases. The CDR3 runs to 15 residues. V dropped 5 bases and J dropped 5; count of bases not matched to a gene: 8. From germline, CDR1 is SEHNR and CDR2 FQNEAQ (reference sequence). The CDR3 spells CASSTRTSLTGELFF. In nucleotides, the CDR3 is TGTGCCAGCAGCACTAGGACTAGTTTGACCGGGGAGCTGTTTTTT.

This clone was seen just once. This rearrangement joins TRBV2 to TRBJ1-2; TRBD1 might be the D (5 bases). Germline values: CDR1 SNHLY, CDR2 FYNNEI. The CDR3 is made up of 14 amino acids. Trimming took off 7 bases at V and 0 bases at J, with 12 bases between the two ends. CDR3 residues: CASKGGVSNYGYTF. In nucleotides, the CDR3 is TGTGCCAGCAAGGGAGGGGTGTCTAACTATGGCTACACCTTC.

The J gene is TRBJ2-5, the V gene TRBV5-4; TRBD2 aligns across 14 bases. V lost 3 bases to trimming and J lost 4 bases; unmatched junction nucleotides: 2. Germline V CDR1 and CDR2: SGHNT, YYREEE (reference sequence). The CDR3 spans 15 residues. The CDR3 region has the DNA TGTGCCAGCAGCTACGGGACTAGCGGGAGAGAGACCCAGTACTTC. Its translation is CASSYGTSGRETQYF.

The gene calls are TRBV5-1 and TRBJ1-6, with TRBD1 identical over 8 bases. Trimming at V came to 4 bases and at J to 7 bases, leaving 4 bases not matched to a gene. The CDR3 totals 14 residues. Per the germline V gene, CDR1 is SGHRS and CDR2 is YFSETQ. The DNA of the CDR3 is TGCGCCAGCAGCCCGACAGGGGACAATTCACCCCTCCACTTT. The encoded protein is CASSPTGDNSPLHF.

In DNA, the CDR3 is TGTGCCGTAGGACAGGGCATTCAGTACTTC. Amino acid sequence: CAVGQGIQYF. V is TRBV10-3 and J is TRBJ2-4, with TRBD1 matching 8 bases. CDR1 is ENHRY and CDR2 is SYGVKD in the germline V gene. The junction had 3 bases not matched to a gene; V was cut back by 11 bases and J by 9 bases. The CDR3 contains 10 residues.

J is TRBJ1-5 and V is TRBV4-2; D ambiguous. V lost 0 bases and J lost 3, with 12 bases in between. The CDR3 length is 16 residues. CDR1 is LGHNA and CDR2 is YNFKEQ in the germline V gene. The CDR3: CASSQDLAVTNQPQHF. CDR3 bases: TGTGCCAGCAGCCAAGATTTGGCGGTAACCAATCAGCCCCAGCATTTT.

The chain carries TRBV4-3 and TRBJ2-4; 9 nucleotides align to TRBD1. This CDR3 has 17 amino acids. Trimming cost V 2 bases and J 1 base; bases outside gene matches: 6. Germline loops: CDR1 LGHNA, CDR2 YSLEER. CDR3 nucleotides: TGCGCCAGCAGCCAATTACAGGGGGCCGGGGCCAAAAACATTCAGTACTTC. It codes for CASSQLQGAGAKNIQYF.

The chain is built from TRBV7-2 and TRBJ2-7; 7 nucleotides agree with TRBD2. Germline V lookup: CDR1 SGHTA, CDR2 FQGNSA. The J segment lost 5 bases and the V segment lost 4 bases, leaving 11 bases of the junction unmatched. This CDR3 is built from 15 residues. The CDR3 DNA is TGTGCCAGCAGCTCCTGGGGGGGTGGCGGCGACGAGCAGTACTTC. Amino acid sequence: CASSSWGGGGDEQYF.

The chain couples TRBV7-9 to TRBJ1-2; a weak D match, TRBD1 (6 bases). The CDR3 is 12 residues long. The V end was cut by 8 bases, the J end by 5 bases, with 12 bases between. Germline-derived CDR1 and CDR2 are SEHNR and FQNEAQ (reference sequence). In DNA form, the CDR3 reads TGTGCCAGCTGGGGGCTCCGGTATGGCTACACCTTC. Protein product: CASWGLRYGYTF. The full variable domain, rest sourced from reference TRBV7-9 and TRBJ1-2, is DTGVSQNPRHKITKRGQNVTFRCDPISEHNRLYWYRQTLGQGPEFLTYFQNEAQLEKSRLLSDRFSAERPKGSFSTLEIQRTEQGDSAMYLCASWGLRYGYTFGSGTRLTVV.

V is TRBV25-1 and J is TRBJ1-1, with D unclear. The CDR3 loop spans 13 amino acids. Trimming took 2 bases from V and 1 from J, leaving 5 bases between them. Germline V gene sequence: CDR1 MGHDK, CDR2 SYGVNS. Written as DNA, the CDR3 is TGTGCCAGCAGTGAACTGTGGAACACTGAAGCTTTCTTT. This gives the protein CASSELWNTEAFF.

This chain joins TRBV6-6 and TRBJ1-1; D possibly corresponds to TRBD1 (6 bases). Trimming left V 6 bases short and J 7 bases short, with 12 bases between. The CDR3 consists of 12 residues. Germline CDR1 and CDR2: MNHNY and SVGAGI (reference sequence). CDR3 in DNA: TGTGCCAGCAGGACGGGGGGCCGTGAAGCTTTCTTT. This sequence encodes CASRTGGREAFF.

This clone was detected a few times. The chain couples TRBV10-3 to TRBJ1-2, with 10 bases that match TRBD1. The CDR3 is 15 amino acids. Germline V CDR1 and CDR2: ENHRY, SYGVKD. Unmatched junction bases numbered 9, after V lost 5 bases and J lost 6 bases. CDR3 sequence (DNA): TGTGCCATCAGTCTGTTGGGACAGGGGAGCGATGGCTACACCTTC. Its translation: CAISLLGQGSDGYTF.

The chain employs TRBV29-1 and TRBJ2-5, with TRBD2 identical over 10 bases. The CDR3 sequence is 14 residues long. Germline CDR1 reads SQVTM; CDR2 reads ANQGSEA. Unmatched junction bases numbered 11, after V lost 7 bases and J lost 6 bases. The CDR3 DNA reads as TGCAGCGGCGAACCAGCGGGGGGGCTGAAGACCCAGTACTTC. Protein sequence: CSGEPAGGLKTQYF.

V is TRBV19 and J is TRBJ1-3, with no clear D. V was shortened by 8 bases and J by 0 bases, with 11 bases between the two germline ends. CDR3 length: 14 residues. Germline CDR1 LNHDA, CDR2 SQIVND (reference sequence). Here the CDR3 DNA reads TGTGCCAGTGAGGAGGGATTCTCTGGAAACACCATATATTTT. This codes for CASEEGFSGNTIYF.

V gene TRBV2 combines with J gene TRBJ2-7; TRBD1 aligns across 7 bases. The V gene end was trimmed by 8 bases and the J gene end by 2 bases; junction bases not matched to a gene: 9. In germline, CDR1 is SNHLY, CDR2 FYNNEI. This CDR3 is built from 14 residues. This CDR3 reads CASHLQGRTYEQYF. The CDR3 DNA reads TGTGCCAGCCACTTACAGGGGAGAACCTACGAGCAGTACTTC.

This chain uses TRBV19 with TRBJ1-1, with D possibly being TRBD1 (5 bases). CDR3 length: 14 residues. V was clipped by 5 bases and J by 6 bases, with 16 bases between them. CDR1 LNHDA and CDR2 SQIVND come from the germline V gene (reference sequence). CDR3 region: CASSSSTWGAEAFF. The CDR3 DNA reads as TGTGCCAGTAGTTCTTCTACTTGGGGGGCTGAAGCTTTCTTT.

This clone was seen a handful of times. This sequence joins TRBV4-2 and TRBJ2-1; no clear D. With 4 bases removed from V and 6 bases from J, the gap between germline ends came to 10 bases. This CDR3 is 13 amino acids long. CDR1 and CDR2 from the germline V gene are LGHNA and YNFKEQ. CDR3 in DNA: TGTGCCAGCAGCCTTGGCCCTCTCAATGAGCAGTTCTTC. Translated, it gives CASSLGPLNEQFF.

The V and J genes are TRBV5-6 and TRBJ1-2; tentatively, D is TRBD1 (5 bases). V was shortened by 3 bases and J by 0 bases, with 9 bases between the two germline ends. Germline-derived CDR1 and CDR2 are SGHDT and YYEEEE. This CDR3 contains 14 residues. The CDR3 DNA follows: TGTGCCAGCAGCTCGACGGGGGCTAACTATGGCTACACCTTC. It specifies CASSSTGANYGYTF.

The genes are TRBV7-9 and TRBJ2-7, with D possibly being TRBD1 (6 bases). V shed 3 bases and J shed 2 bases, with 11 bases lying between them. The CDR3 covers 14 residues. Germline CDR1 is SEHNR and CDR2 is FQNEAQ (reference sequence). The CDR3 sequence: CASSFPGQAYEQYF. CDR3 DNA sequence: TGTGCCAGCAGCTTTCCGGGACAAGCCTACGAGCAGTACTTC.

This clone has a single count. The chain links TRBV5-4 to TRBJ2-7, with TRBD1 matching 9 bases. The trim removed 4 bases at V and 3 bases at J, leaving 5 bases unmatched. CDR1 SGHNT and CDR2 YYREEE come from the germline V gene (reference sequence). The CDR3 is 14 amino acids. The CDR3 bases are TGTGCCAGCAGCATTTCGGGACAGGGCTACGAGCAGTACTTC. It specifies CASSISGQGYEQYF.